Listed below are T cell receptor beta chains from one sample, sequenced in a study of human T cells and chemical hapten exposure. TCRdb re-called the RACE reads through MiXCR, storing one row per CDR3 protein. The data show more than 150,000 distinct CDR3 sequences, around 13% seen once. The material sequenced was whole blood, taken in connection with sensitization to the hapten diphenylcyclopropenone (DPC). These TCRs come from a woman in her thirties with alopecia areata. Some clones in this sample may be carry-over from other donors' samples. Each CDR3 is given with its conserved first and last residue. Fields, in order: J gene, V gene, D gene, CDR3 protein. The D gene is left open where the match is weak.

TRBJ2-1	TRBV7-8	TRBD2	CASSSFGLAGSEQFF
TRBJ2-1	TRBV20-1	TRBD2	CSANPARRGGSYNEQFF
TRBJ2-3	TRBV7-2	.	CASSLEGRNTDTQYF
TRBJ1-1	TRBV27	TRBD1	CASSPRTGGTTEAFF
TRBJ1-1	TRBV5-1	.	CASSVSTGRVVTEAFF
TRBJ2-1	TRBV7-2	.	CASSQGTSSLRFF
TRBJ2-6	TRBV4-2	TRBD1	CASSQGQLVSGANVLTF
TRBJ2-3	TRBV9	TRBD2	CASSVEPGGPPDTQYF
TRBJ2-3	TRBV5-1	.	CASSLGSGADTQYF
TRBJ2-5	TRBV4-1	.	CASSQGQTQYF
TRBJ1-2	TRBV5-4	.	CASSFSGSNYGYTF
TRBJ2-3	TRBV7-3	.	CASSPITDTQYF
TRBJ2-7	TRBV18	TRBD2	CASSPPVASGRRVKEQYF
TRBJ2-1	TRBV11-3	.	CASSLGTWSGYNEQFF
TRBJ2-5	TRBV28	.	CASSRTRETQYF
TRBJ2-3	TRBV6-4	TRBD2	CASSDSGGTSGPTDTQYF
TRBJ2-2	TRBV7-8	.	CASSLGGLTGELFF
TRBJ2-1	TRBV2	.	CASSDRTFVDEQFF
TRBJ1-4	TRBV5-1	.	CASSSYAGLNEKLFF
TRBJ1-3	TRBV7-2	.	CASSPTSGNTIYF
TRBJ2-7	TRBV27	.	CASRTTDREGAKQYF
TRBJ2-4	TRBV28	TRBD2	CASSVAGGPGNIQYF
TRBJ2-7	TRBV28	.	CASSSRGRSYEQYF
TRBJ2-1	TRBV7-9	.	CASSATSNEQFF
TRBJ2-7	TRBV28	.	CASRTGAYEQYF
TRBJ1-1	TRBV7-2	TRBD1	CASTNQQGDTEAFF
TRBJ2-5	TRBV5-1	TRBD2	CASSLGTSGRAETQYF
TRBJ2-1	TRBV12-3/TRBV12-4	TRBD2	CASRTSGGDNEQFF
TRBJ1-5	TRBV24-1	.	CATQGAGASSNQPQHF